This T cell receptor (beta chain) was identified in a study of shared clonotypes between healthy human individuals. Study overall: CD4 naive cells filled three plates per donor, CD4 memory three, CD8 naive two and CD8 memory one.

At deep level, the assay was performed. Sequencing used immunoSEQ multiplex PCR; TCRdb keeps in-frame clones, though not all of them. The table records hundreds of thousands of clones, 74% of them present only once. Sample: memory CD4+ T cells sorted from blood. Subset indicated: CD45RA-negative fraction. The TCR was taken from a woman aged 30 to 39 in good health.

The CDR3 region is CAWSVTGGYEKLFF. In nucleotides, the CDR3 is TGTGCCTGGAGTGTAACAGGGGGGTATGAAAAACTGTTTTTT. The V call is TRBV30, the J call TRBJ1-4; 8 nucleotides agree with TRBD1. The CDR3 is 14 residues long. With V trimmed by 0 bases and J by 6 bases, 3 bases remained unmatched. The germline V gene encodes CDR1 GTSNPN and CDR2 SVGIG (reference sequence). Full variable domain (rest looked up from reference TRBV30 and TRBJ1-4): SQTIHQWPATLVQPVGSPLSLECTVEGTSNPNLYWYRQAAGRGLQLLFYSVGIGQISSEVPQNLSASRPQDRQFILSSKKLLLSDSGFYLCAWSVTGGYEKLFFGSGTQLSVL.